A selection of T cell receptor beta chains follows, all from one sample in a study of somatic mutations in cytotoxic T cells in rheumatoid arthritis. TCRdb keeps only in-frame clones here, not all; method: immunoSEQ multiplex PCR. The top ten hold 10% to 12% of the sample, which has about 23,000 clones, approximately 84% seen once. Sequenced sample: CD8+ T cells sorted from blood. The source of these receptors is an adult with rheumatoid arthritis. The CDR3 runs from the conserved cysteine through the conserved F or W. Each record gives: clone size, J gene, D gene, V gene, CDR3 DNA, CDR3 protein. The D gene is left open where the match is weak. Clone sizes are given selectively: once, few, many, or a class where the clone is expanded.

abundance: -
j_gene: TRBJ2-1
d_gene: -
v_gene: TRBV27
CDR3nt: TGTGCCAGCAGTTTAGCTAGGGTTTACGATGAGCAGTTCTTC
CDR3aa: CASSLARVYDEQFF

abundance: -
j_gene: TRBJ2-3
d_gene: -
v_gene: TRBV19
CDR3nt: TGTGCCAGTAGTGAGACCGTGCACCGGGATACGCAGTATTTT
CDR3aa: CASSETVHRDTQYF

abundance: -
j_gene: TRBJ2-1
d_gene: TRBD1
v_gene: TRBV6-5
CDR3nt: TGTGCCAGCAGTTACGACAGGGACAATGAGCAGTTCTTC
CDR3aa: CASSYDRDNEQFF

abundance: -
j_gene: TRBJ2-1
d_gene: TRBD2
v_gene: TRBV5-5
CDR3nt: TGTGCCAGCAGCTTGCTTAGCGGGGCCTACAATGAGCAGTTCTTC
CDR3aa: CASSLLSGAYNEQFF

abundance: -
j_gene: TRBJ2-2
d_gene: TRBD2
v_gene: TRBV7-9
CDR3nt: TGTGCCAGCAGACCCGGTCGGGGGGGCACCGGGGAGCTGTTTTTT
CDR3aa: CASRPGRGGTGELFF

abundance: -
j_gene: TRBJ2-1
d_gene: TRBD1
v_gene: TRBV27
CDR3nt: TGTGCCAGCAGTCCCCCGGGGCCAGGGGGAAAGGATGAGCAGTTCTTC
CDR3aa: CASSPPGPGGKDEQFF

abundance: -
j_gene: TRBJ1-1
d_gene: -
v_gene: TRBV4-2
CDR3nt: TGTGCCAGCAGCCCGCTGCGGGGGACTGAAGCTTTCTTT
CDR3aa: CASSPLRGTEAFF

abundance: -
j_gene: TRBJ2-7
d_gene: TRBD1
v_gene: TRBV7-2
CDR3nt: TGTGCCAGCAGCCTAATATTTGTGGGACAGATAAGTACCTACGAGCAGTACTTC
CDR3aa: CASSLIFVGQISTYEQYF

abundance: medium-sized
j_gene: TRBJ2-7
d_gene: -
v_gene: TRBV19
CDR3nt: TGTGCCAGTAGCCTCTCTGTGAGTCTCGAGCAGTACTTC
CDR3aa: CASSLSVSLEQYF

abundance: -
j_gene: TRBJ1-2
d_gene: -
v_gene: TRBV6-6
CDR3nt: TGTGCCAGCAGTCCTCCGAGCCTTCAACCACCTGGCTACACCTTC
CDR3aa: CASSPPSLQPPGYTF

abundance: -
j_gene: TRBJ2-7
d_gene: -
v_gene: TRBV4-1
CDR3nt: TGCGCCAGCAGCCCTTCGGGGGACACCCGCTCCTACGAGCAGTACTTC
CDR3aa: CASSPSGDTRSYEQYF

abundance: -
j_gene: TRBJ2-7
d_gene: -
v_gene: TRBV6-1
CDR3nt: TGTGCCAGCAGTGACGTAGACTACGAGCAGTACTTC
CDR3aa: CASSDVDYEQYF

abundance: -
j_gene: TRBJ2-3
d_gene: -
v_gene: TRBV27
CDR3nt: TGTGCCAGCAGTATCCTACAGACCGATACGCAGTATTTT
CDR3aa: CASSILQTDTQYF

abundance: -
j_gene: TRBJ1-6
d_gene: -
v_gene: TRBV7-2
CDR3nt: TGTGCCAGCAGCCGTAACCTTCTTAGCTCCTATAATTCACCCCTCCACTTT
CDR3aa: CASSRNLLSSYNSPLHF

abundance: -
j_gene: TRBJ1-1
d_gene: -
v_gene: TRBV5-1
CDR3nt: TGCGCCAGCAGCTTGGACAGATATGAAGCTTTCTTT
CDR3aa: CASSLDRYEAFF

abundance: large
j_gene: TRBJ2-1
d_gene: -
v_gene: TRBV27
CDR3nt: TGTGCCAGCAGTTTATACAGGGCTGGTAATGAGCAGTTCTTC
CDR3aa: CASSLYRAGNEQFF

abundance: -
j_gene: TRBJ1-1
d_gene: -
v_gene: TRBV19
CDR3nt: TGTGCCAGTACTGAGACATCTAGGGTTTACACTGAAGCTTTCTTT
CDR3aa: CASTETSRVYTEAFF

abundance: -
j_gene: TRBJ1-2
d_gene: TRBD1
v_gene: TRBV5-5
CDR3nt: TGTGCCAGCAGCATGGGGACAGGGGCGGAGGGCTACACCTTC
CDR3aa: CASSMGTGAEGYTF

abundance: -
j_gene: TRBJ2-1
d_gene: TRBD2
v_gene: TRBV7-8
CDR3nt: TGTGCCAGCAGCTTGTATACTAGCGGGAGGAATGAGCAGTTCTTC
CDR3aa: CASSLYTSGRNEQFF

abundance: -
j_gene: TRBJ2-3
d_gene: TRBD1
v_gene: TRBV9
CDR3nt: TGTGCCAGCAGCGCATGGGACAGGGGGACAGATACGCAGTATTTT
CDR3aa: CASSAWDRGTDTQYF

abundance: medium-sized
j_gene: TRBJ2-1
d_gene: -
v_gene: TRBV27
CDR3nt: TGTGCCAGCAGTTTAATCAGGGCCAGCAATGAGCAGTTCTTC
CDR3aa: CASSLIRASNEQFF

abundance: once
j_gene: TRBJ2-1
d_gene: TRBD2
v_gene: TRBV30
CDR3nt: TGTGCCTGCACCCCGCGGGAGTTCCACAATGGGCAGTTCTTC
CDR3aa: CACTPREFHNGQFF

abundance: -
j_gene: TRBJ2-2
d_gene: TRBD1
v_gene: TRBV9
CDR3nt: TGTGCCAGCAGCCCCCGGGACAGCGACACCGGGGAGCTGTTTTTT
CDR3aa: CASSPRDSDTGELFF

abundance: -
j_gene: TRBJ2-1
d_gene: TRBD2
v_gene: TRBV29-1
CDR3nt: TGCAGCGTCCTCGGGCTTGAAGGACTAGCGGTAACGACCTACAATGAGCAGTTCTTC
CDR3aa: CSVLGLEGLAVTTYNEQFF

abundance: -
j_gene: TRBJ2-5
d_gene: -
v_gene: TRBV7-9
CDR3nt: TGTGCCAGCAGCTTAGAATCTCAAGAGACCCAGTACTTC
CDR3aa: CASSLESQETQYF

abundance: -
j_gene: TRBJ2-1
d_gene: -
v_gene: TRBV15
CDR3nt: TGTGCCACCAGCCAGGACAGCTTCCAAACTAGGGAGCAGTTCTTC
CDR3aa: CATSQDSFQTREQFF

abundance: -
j_gene: TRBJ2-3
d_gene: TRBD2
v_gene: TRBV28
CDR3nt: TGTGCCAGCAGCTCCCTCCGGGAGGACACAGATACGCAGTATTTT
CDR3aa: CASSSLREDTDTQYF

abundance: few
j_gene: TRBJ1-1
d_gene: TRBD1
v_gene: TRBV5-1
CDR3nt: TGCGCCAGCAGCTTCTATCAGGGGGCTCGTACTGAAGCTTTCTTT
CDR3aa: CASSFYQGARTEAFF

abundance: -
j_gene: TRBJ2-3
d_gene: -
v_gene: TRBV14
CDR3nt: TGTGCCAGCAGCCAAAAACCCACAGATACGCAGTATTTT
CDR3aa: CASSQKPTDTQYF

abundance: -
j_gene: TRBJ1-1
d_gene: -
v_gene: TRBV6-5
CDR3nt: TGTGCCAGCAGTTACTCAGGCAGGGCAGGGATTGCTTTCTTT
CDR3aa: CASSYSGRAGIAFF

abundance: -
j_gene: TRBJ2-3
d_gene: TRBD2
v_gene: TRBV29-1
CDR3nt: TGCAGCGTTGAGATGCTAGCGGGAGTCGAGTATAGCACAGATACGCAGTATTTT
CDR3aa: CSVEMLAGVEYSTDTQYF

abundance: few
j_gene: TRBJ1-2
d_gene: -
v_gene: TRBV7-3
CDR3nt: TGTGCCAGCAGCCCCGACGGGGCAGCCTTCTATGGCTACACCTTC
CDR3aa: CASSPDGAAFYGYTF

abundance: -
j_gene: TRBJ2-5
d_gene: -
v_gene: TRBV27
CDR3nt: TGTGCCAGCAGCCCTCTCCCGGGAGCGGAGACCCAGTACTTC
CDR3aa: CASSPLPGAETQYF

abundance: -
j_gene: TRBJ2-3
d_gene: -
v_gene: TRBV7-9
CDR3nt: TGTGCCAGCAGCTTAGGGATAGCGGTCACAGATACGCAGTATTTT
CDR3aa: CASSLGIAVTDTQYF

abundance: -
j_gene: TRBJ2-1
d_gene: -
v_gene: TRBV6-4
CDR3nt: TGTGCCAGCAGCGTAGGAGTAGGGCAGGGAGAAGAGGAGCAGTTCTTC
CDR3aa: CASSVGVGQGEEEQFF

abundance: -
j_gene: TRBJ2-2
d_gene: -
v_gene: TRBV27
CDR3nt: TGTGCCAGCAGTTTATTGGGACAAATGAACACCGGGGAGCTGTTTTTT
CDR3aa: CASSLLGQMNTGELFF

abundance: -
j_gene: TRBJ1-2
d_gene: TRBD1
v_gene: TRBV15
CDR3nt: TGTGCCACCGGGCCGATAGGGGGCGACGCTAACTATGGCTACACCTTC
CDR3aa: CATGPIGGDANYGYTF

abundance: -
j_gene: TRBJ2-1
d_gene: -
v_gene: TRBV5-1
CDR3nt: TGCGCCAGCAGCTTGGGGGCCCACAATGAGCAGTTCTTC
CDR3aa: CASSLGAHNEQFF

abundance: -
j_gene: TRBJ2-3
d_gene: -
v_gene: TRBV27
CDR3nt: TGTGCCAGCAGTTTAATTTCCTTTTCTAGCACAGATACGCAGTATTTT
CDR3aa: CASSLISFSSTDTQYF

abundance: -
j_gene: TRBJ2-3
d_gene: -
v_gene: TRBV9
CDR3nt: TGTGCCAGCAGCGTAGAGGAGAGGAGCACAGATACGCAGTATTTT
CDR3aa: CASSVEERSTDTQYF

abundance: -
j_gene: TRBJ2-7
d_gene: -
v_gene: TRBV5-4
CDR3nt: TGTGCCAGCAGTCCCGGACGTACCTACGAGCAGTACTTC
CDR3aa: CASSPGRTYEQYF